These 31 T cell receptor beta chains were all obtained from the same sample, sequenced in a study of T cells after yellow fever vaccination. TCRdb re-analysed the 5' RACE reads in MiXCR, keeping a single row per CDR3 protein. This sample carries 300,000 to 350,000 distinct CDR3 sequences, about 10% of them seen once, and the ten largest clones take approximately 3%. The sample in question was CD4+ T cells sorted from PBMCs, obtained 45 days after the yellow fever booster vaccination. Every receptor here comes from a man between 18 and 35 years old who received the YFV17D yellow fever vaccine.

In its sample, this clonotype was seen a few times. The CDR3 here is CSATDRGRNEQFF. Here the CDR3 DNA reads TGCAGTGCTACCGACAGGGGTAGGAATGAGCAGTTCTTC. The gene calls are TRBV20-1 and TRBJ2-1, with TRBD1 matching over 8 bases. This CDR3 spans 13 amino acids. The junction had 6 bases not matched to a gene; V was cut back by 4 bases and J by 7 bases. Germline CDR1 and CDR2: DFQATT and SNEGSKA (reference sequence).

CDR3: CASNSWGTDTQYF. CDR3 in DNA: TGTGCCAGCAACTCATGGGGCACAGATACGCAGTATTTT. V and J are TRBV6-2 or TRBV6-3 and TRBJ2-3; D gene unclear. Germline V gives CDR1 MNHEY, CDR2 SVGEGT. CDR3 length: 13 residues. The germline V and J ends were trimmed by 7 bases and 1 base, with 9 bases remaining between them.

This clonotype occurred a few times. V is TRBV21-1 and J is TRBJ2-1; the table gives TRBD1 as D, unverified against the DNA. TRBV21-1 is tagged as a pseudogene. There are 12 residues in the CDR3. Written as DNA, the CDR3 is TGTGCCAGCCAGACAGGCTACAATGAGCAGTTCTTC. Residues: CASQTGYNEQFF.

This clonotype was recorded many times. The CDR3: CATSLSTGAYGYTF. In nucleotides, the CDR3 is TGTGCCACCAGTCTCTCGACAGGAGCCTATGGCTACACCTTC. The V call is TRBV24-1, the J call TRBJ1-2; perhaps TRBD1 as D (6 bases). Germline V lookup: CDR1 KGHDR, CDR2 SFDVKD. V lost 6 bases, J lost 4 bases, and 14 bases lay in between. The CDR3 runs to 14 residues.

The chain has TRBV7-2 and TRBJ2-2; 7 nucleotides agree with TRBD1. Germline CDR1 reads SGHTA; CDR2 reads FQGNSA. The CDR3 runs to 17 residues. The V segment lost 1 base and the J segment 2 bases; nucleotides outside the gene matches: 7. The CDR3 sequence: CASSLELDRANTGELFF. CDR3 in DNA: TGTGCCAGCAGCTTAGAACTAGACAGGGCTAACACCGGGGAGCTGTTTTTT.

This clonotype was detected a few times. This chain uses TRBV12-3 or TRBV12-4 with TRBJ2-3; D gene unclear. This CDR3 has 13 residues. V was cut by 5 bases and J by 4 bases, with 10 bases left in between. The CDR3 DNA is TGTGCCAGCAGTCTCCCGGTCGCAGATACGCAGTATTTT. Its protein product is CASSLPVADTQYF.

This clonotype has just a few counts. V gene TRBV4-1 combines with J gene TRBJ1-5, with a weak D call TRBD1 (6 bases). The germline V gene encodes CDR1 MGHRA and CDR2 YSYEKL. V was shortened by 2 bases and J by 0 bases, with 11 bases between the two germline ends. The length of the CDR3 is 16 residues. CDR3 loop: CASSQSPDSSNQPQHF. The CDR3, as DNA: TGCGCCAGCAGCCAATCCCCGGACAGTAGCAATCAGCCCCAGCATTTT.

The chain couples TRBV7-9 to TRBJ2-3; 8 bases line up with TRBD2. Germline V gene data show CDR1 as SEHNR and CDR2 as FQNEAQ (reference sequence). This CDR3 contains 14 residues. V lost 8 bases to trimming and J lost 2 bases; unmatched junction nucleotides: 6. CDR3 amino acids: CASGRGGTTDTQYF. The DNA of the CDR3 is TGTGCCAGCGGTCGGGGGGGAACCACAGATACGCAGTATTTT.

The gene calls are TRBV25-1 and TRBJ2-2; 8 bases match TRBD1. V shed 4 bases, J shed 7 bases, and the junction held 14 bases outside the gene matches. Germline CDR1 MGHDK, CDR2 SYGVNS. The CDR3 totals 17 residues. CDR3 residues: CASSVAGGAGFGGELFF. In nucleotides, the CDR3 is TGTGCCAGCAGTGTCGCAGGGGGCGCGGGTTTTGGCGGGGAGCTGTTTTTT.

The CDR3 loop is CASSLLSLDTQYF. The DNA for the CDR3 is TGTGCCAGCAGCTTACTGAGCCTAGATACGCAGTATTTT. This sequence joins TRBV7-9 and TRBJ2-3; D not resolved. From germline, CDR1 is SEHNR and CDR2 FQNEAQ (reference sequence). V dropped 2 bases and J dropped 5 bases, with 8 bases sitting between them. The CDR3 sequence is 13 residues long.

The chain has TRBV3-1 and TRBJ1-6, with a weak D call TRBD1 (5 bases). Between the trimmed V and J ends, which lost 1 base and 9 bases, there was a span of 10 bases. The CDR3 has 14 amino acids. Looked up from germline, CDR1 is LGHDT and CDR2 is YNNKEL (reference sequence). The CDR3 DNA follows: TGTGCCAGCAGCCAAGCAGGGAGGGGTTCACCCCTCCACTTT. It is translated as CASSQAGRGSPLHF.

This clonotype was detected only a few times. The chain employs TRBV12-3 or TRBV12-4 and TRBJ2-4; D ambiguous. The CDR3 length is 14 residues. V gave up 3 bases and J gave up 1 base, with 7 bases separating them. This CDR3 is CASSFGGAKNIQYF. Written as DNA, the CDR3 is TGTGCCAGCAGTTTTGGTGGGGCCAAAAACATTCAGTACTTC.

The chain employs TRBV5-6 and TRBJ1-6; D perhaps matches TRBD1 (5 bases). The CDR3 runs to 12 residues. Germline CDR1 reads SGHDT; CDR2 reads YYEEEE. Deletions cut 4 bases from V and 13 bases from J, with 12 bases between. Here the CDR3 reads CASSLEGNPLHF. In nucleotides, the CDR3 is TGTGCCAGCAGCCTAGAGGGGAATCCCCTCCACTTT. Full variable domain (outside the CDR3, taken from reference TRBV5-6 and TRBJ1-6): DAGVTQSPTHLIKTRGQQVTLRCSPKSGHDTVSWYQQALGQGPQFIFQYYEEEERQRGNFPDRFSGHQFPNYSSELNVNALLLGDSALYLCASSLEGNPLHFGNGTRLTVT.

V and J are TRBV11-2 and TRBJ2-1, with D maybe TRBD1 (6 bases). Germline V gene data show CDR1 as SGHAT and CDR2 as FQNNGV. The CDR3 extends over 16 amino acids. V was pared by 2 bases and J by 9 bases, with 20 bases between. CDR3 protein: CASSLSVQGLGGEQFF. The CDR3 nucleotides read TGTGCCAGCAGCTTAAGTGTTCAGGGGCTGGGCGGTGAGCAGTTCTTC.

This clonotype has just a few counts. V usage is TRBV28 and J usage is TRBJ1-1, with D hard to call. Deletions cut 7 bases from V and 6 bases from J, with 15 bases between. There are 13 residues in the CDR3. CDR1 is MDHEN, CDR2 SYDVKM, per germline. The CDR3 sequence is CASINPPTAEAFF. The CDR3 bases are TGTGCCAGCATTAACCCGCCTACGGCTGAAGCTTTCTTT.

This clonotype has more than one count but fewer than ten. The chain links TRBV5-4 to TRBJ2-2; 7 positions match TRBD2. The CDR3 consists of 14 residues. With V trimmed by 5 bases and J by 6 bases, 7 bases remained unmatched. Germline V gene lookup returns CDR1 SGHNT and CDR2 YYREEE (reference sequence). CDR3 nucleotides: TGTGCCAGCAGAATTGGCGGACTAGCCGGGGAGCTGTTTTTT. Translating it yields CASRIGGLAGELFF. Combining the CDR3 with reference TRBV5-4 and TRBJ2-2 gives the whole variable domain ETGVTQSPTHLIKTRGQQVTLRCSSQSGHNTVSWYQQALGQGPQFIFQYYREEENGRGNFPPRFSGLQFPNYSSELNVNALELDDSALYLCASRIGGLAGELFFGEGSRLTVL.

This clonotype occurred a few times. CDR3: CATVPTGGGQPQHF. CDR3 nucleotide sequence: TGTGCCACCGTACCCACAGGGGGAGGTCAGCCCCAGCATTTT. The rearrangement links TRBV6-6 to TRBJ1-5; 8 nucleotides match TRBD1. The CDR3 runs 14 residues. Per germline, CDR1 MNHNY and CDR2 SVGAGI (reference sequence). V shed 10 bases and J 6 bases; nucleotides not matched to a gene: 11.

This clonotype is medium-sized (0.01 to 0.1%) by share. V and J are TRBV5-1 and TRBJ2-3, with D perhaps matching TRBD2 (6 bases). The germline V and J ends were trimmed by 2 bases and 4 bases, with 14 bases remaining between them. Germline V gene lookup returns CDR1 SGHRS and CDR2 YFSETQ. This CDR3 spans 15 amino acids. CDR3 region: CASSFGTLKADTQYF. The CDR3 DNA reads TGCGCCAGCAGCTTCGGGACTCTTAAGGCAGATACGCAGTATTTT.

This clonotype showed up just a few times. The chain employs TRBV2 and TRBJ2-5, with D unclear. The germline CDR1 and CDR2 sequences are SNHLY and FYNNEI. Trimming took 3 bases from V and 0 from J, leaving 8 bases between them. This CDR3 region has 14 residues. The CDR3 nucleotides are TGTGCCAGCAGTGACGCCCTGTACCAAGAGACCCAGTACTTC. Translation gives CASSDALYQETQYF.

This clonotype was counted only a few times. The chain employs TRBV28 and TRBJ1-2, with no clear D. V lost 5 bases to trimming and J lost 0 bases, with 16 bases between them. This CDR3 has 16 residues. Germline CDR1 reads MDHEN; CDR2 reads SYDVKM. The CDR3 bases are TGTGCCAGCAGTATGCACGGGTTCCAAGCTAACTATGGCTACACCTTC. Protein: CASSMHGFQANYGYTF.

In DNA form, the CDR3 reads TGTGCCAGCAGCTTAAACCATTTCAATGAGCAGTTCTTC. It codes for CASSLNHFNEQFF. The rearrangement joins TRBV7-3 to TRBJ2-1; D is uncertain. This CDR3 comprises 13 residues. CDR1 and CDR2 from the germline V gene are SGHTA and FQGTGA. V was shortened by 1 base and J by 6 bases, with 7 bases between the two germline ends.

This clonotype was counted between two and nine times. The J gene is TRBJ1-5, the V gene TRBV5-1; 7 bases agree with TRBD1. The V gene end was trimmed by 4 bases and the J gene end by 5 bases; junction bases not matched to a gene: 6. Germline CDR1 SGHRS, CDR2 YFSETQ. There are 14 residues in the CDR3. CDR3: CASSETGIDQPQHF. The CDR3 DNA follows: TGCGCCAGCAGCGAGACAGGGATCGATCAGCCCCAGCATTTT.

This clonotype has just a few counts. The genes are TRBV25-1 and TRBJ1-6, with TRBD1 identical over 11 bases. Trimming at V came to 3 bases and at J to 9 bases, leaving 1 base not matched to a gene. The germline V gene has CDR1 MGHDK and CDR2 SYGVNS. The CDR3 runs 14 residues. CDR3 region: CASSDGTGGSPLHF. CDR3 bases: TGTGCCAGCAGTGATGGGACAGGGGGTTCACCCCTCCACTTT.

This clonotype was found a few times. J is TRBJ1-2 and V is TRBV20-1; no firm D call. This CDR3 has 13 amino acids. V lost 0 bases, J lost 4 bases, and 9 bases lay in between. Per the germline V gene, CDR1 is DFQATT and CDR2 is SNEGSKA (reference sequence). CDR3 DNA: TGCAGTGCTAGAGATCATATGTTCTATGGCTACACCTTC. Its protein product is CSARDHMFYGYTF.

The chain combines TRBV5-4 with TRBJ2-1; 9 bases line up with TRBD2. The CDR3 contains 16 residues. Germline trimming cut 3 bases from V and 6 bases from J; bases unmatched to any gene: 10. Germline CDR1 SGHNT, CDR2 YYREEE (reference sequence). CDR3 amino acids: CASSSPSGGLSNEQFF. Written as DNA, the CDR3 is TGTGCCAGCAGCTCCCCCAGCGGGGGGCTTAGCAATGAGCAGTTCTTC. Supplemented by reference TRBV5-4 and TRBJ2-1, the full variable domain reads ETGVTQSPTHLIKTRGQQVTLRCSSQSGHNTVSWYQQALGQGPQFIFQYYREEENGRGNFPPRFSGLQFPNYSSELNVNALELDDSALYLCASSSPSGGLSNEQFFGPGTRLTVL.

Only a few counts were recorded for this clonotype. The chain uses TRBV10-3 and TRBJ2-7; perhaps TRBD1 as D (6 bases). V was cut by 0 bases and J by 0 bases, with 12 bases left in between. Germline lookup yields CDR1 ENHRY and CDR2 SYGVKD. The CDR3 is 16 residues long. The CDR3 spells CAISESDRRSSYEQYF. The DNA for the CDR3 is TGTGCCATCAGTGAGTCGGACAGACGAAGCTCCTACGAGCAGTACTTC.

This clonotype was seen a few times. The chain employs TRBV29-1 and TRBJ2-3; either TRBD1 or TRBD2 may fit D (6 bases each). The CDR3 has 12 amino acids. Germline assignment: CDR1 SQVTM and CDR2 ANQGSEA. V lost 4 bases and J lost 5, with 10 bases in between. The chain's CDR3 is CSVGGRGDTQYF. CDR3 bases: TGCAGCGTTGGGGGGCGGGGAGATACGCAGTATTTT.

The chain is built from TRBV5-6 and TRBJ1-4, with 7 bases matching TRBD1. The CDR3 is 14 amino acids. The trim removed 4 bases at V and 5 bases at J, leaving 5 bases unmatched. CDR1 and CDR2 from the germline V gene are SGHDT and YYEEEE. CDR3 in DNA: TGTGCCAGCAGCCCGACAGGGATCAATGAAAAACTGTTTTTT. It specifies CASSPTGINEKLFF.

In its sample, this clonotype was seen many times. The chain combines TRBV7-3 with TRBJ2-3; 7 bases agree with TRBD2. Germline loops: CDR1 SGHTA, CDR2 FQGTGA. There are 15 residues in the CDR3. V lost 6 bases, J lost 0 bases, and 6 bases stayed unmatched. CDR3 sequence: CASSAWGGSTDTQYF. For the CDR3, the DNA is TGTGCCAGCAGTGCCTGGGGGGGGAGCACAGATACGCAGTATTTT.

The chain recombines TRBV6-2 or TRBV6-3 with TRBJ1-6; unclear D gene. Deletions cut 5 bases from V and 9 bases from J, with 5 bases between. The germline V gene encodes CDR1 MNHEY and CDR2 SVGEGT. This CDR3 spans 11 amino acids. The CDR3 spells CASSPPSPLHF. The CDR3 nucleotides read TGTGCCAGCAGTCCACCTTCACCCCTCCACTTT.

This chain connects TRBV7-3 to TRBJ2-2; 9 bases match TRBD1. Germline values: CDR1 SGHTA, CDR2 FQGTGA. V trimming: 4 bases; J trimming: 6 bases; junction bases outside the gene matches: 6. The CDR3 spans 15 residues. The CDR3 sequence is CASSSGTGIAGELFF. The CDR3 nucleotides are TGTGCCAGCAGCTCCGGGACAGGGATTGCCGGGGAGCTGTTTTTT.